The 27 T cell receptor beta chains below were found in one sample sequenced in a study of blood T cell repertoires in COVID-19. Data came from immunoSEQ multiplex PCR; TCRdb stores just in-frame clones and leaves some out. The sample has 250,000 or so clones, about 87% seen once; the top ten hold approximately 1.5%. Sequenced: peripheral blood. These receptors originate from a woman between 35 and 50 years old who had recovered from COVID-19.

The V and J genes are TRBV5-5 and TRBJ2-1; possible D gene TRBD1, 5 bases. The V end lost 0 bases, the J end lost 0 bases, and 16 bases lay between the germline ends. Looked up from germline, CDR1 is SGHKS and CDR2 is YYEKEE (reference sequence). The CDR3 is 18 amino acids. The CDR3 DNA reads as TGTGCCAGCAGCTTGGCCGTGGGGCCCGCCAGCTCCTACAATGAGCAGTTCTTC. This codes for CASSLAVGPASSYNEQFF.

A note on this clone: Other DNA sequences from this sample encode an identical CDR3 as well. The rearrangement uses TRBV5-4 and TRBJ1-3, with a tentative D call TRBD1 (6 bases). The germline gives CDR1 SGHNT, CDR2 YYREEE (reference sequence). This CDR3 contains 14 residues. V lost 4 bases to trimming and J lost 2 bases, with 10 bases between them. The CDR3 nucleotides are TGTGCCAGCAGCCTACAGGGTACTGGAAACACCATATATTTT. This sequence encodes CASSLQGTGNTIYF.

CDR3 sequence: CASRTGGWGTEAFF. CDR3 coding DNA: TGTGCCAGCAGGACAGGGGGCTGGGGCACTGAAGCTTTCTTT. The chain links TRBV5-6 to TRBJ1-1; the match to TRBD1 covers 10 bases. CDR3 length equals 14 residues. Looked up from germline, CDR1 is SGHDT and CDR2 is YYEEEE. V dropped 5 bases and J dropped 4; count of bases not matched to a gene: 5.

Here the CDR3 DNA reads TGCGCCAGCGGGGAGCAGGGGACCACAGATACGCAGTATTTT. Its translation: CASGEQGTTDTQYF. This sequence joins TRBV5-1 and TRBJ2-3, with D tentatively TRBD1 (6 bases). The CDR3 consists of 14 residues. Germline V gives CDR1 SGHRS, CDR2 YFSETQ. The V and J ends lost 7 bases and 2 bases respectively, with 14 bases between them. The full variable domain, rest sourced from reference TRBV5-1 and TRBJ2-3, is KAGVTQTPRYLIKTRGQQVTLSCSPISGHRSVSWYQQTPGQGLQFLFEYFSETQRNKGNFPGRFSGRQFSNSRSEMNVSTLELGDSALYLCASGEQGTTDTQYFGPGTRLTVL.

The J gene is TRBJ2-1, the V gene TRBV9, with D maybe TRBD1 (5 bases). CDR3 size: 13 residues. V gave up 3 bases and J gave up 7 bases, with 11 bases separating them. CDR1 is SGDLS and CDR2 is YYNGEE in the germline V gene. The CDR3 sequence: CASSEGMWNEQFF. The CDR3 nucleotides are TGTGCCAGCAGCGAGGGGATGTGGAATGAGCAGTTCTTC.

The gene calls are TRBV10-3 and TRBJ2-7; no clear D gene. V was clipped by 1 base and J by 4 bases, with 11 bases between them. There are 14 residues in the CDR3. CDR1 and CDR2 from the germline V gene are ENHRY and SYGVKD. CDR3 protein: CAISELQTDYEQYF. Written as DNA, the CDR3 is TGTGCCATCAGTGAGTTACAGACGGATTACGAGCAGTACTTC.

This clone appeared a single time. V is TRBV29-1 and J is TRBJ2-1; 8 positions agree with TRBD2. The germline V gene encodes CDR1 SQVTM and CDR2 ANQGSEA. With 0 bases clipped from V and 2 bases from J, the junction kept 9 bases outside the gene matches. The CDR3 is 17 amino acids. The chain's CDR3 is CSVEDRSGGHAYNEQFF. Written as DNA, the CDR3 is TGCAGCGTTGAAGATCGGAGCGGGGGACACGCCTACAATGAGCAGTTCTTC.

CDR3 protein: CASSLQGPSHEQYF. The CDR3 coding sequence is TGCGCCAGCAGCTTACAGGGTCCCTCACACGAGCAGTACTTC. The chain carries TRBV5-1 and TRBJ2-7, with D perhaps matching TRBD1 (6 bases). There are 14 residues in the CDR3. Between the trimmed V and J ends, which lost 2 bases and 5 bases, there was a span of 14 bases. Per germline, CDR1 SGHRS and CDR2 YFSETQ.

This clone showed up just a few times. The chain is built from TRBV6-1 and TRBJ2-2; possible D gene TRBD2, 7 bases. V shed 3 bases and J shed 4 bases, with 12 bases lying between them. Per the germline V gene, CDR1 is MNHNS and CDR2 is SASEGT. The CDR3 covers 15 residues. CDR3 sequence reads: CASSEYREGTGELFF. CDR3 sequence (DNA): TGTGCCAGCAGTGAGTACAGGGAGGGCACCGGGGAGCTGTTTTTT.

The chain couples TRBV24-1 to TRBJ1-1; D is uncertain. V dropped 4 bases and J dropped 4 bases, with 15 bases sitting between them. Germline loops: CDR1 KGHDR, CDR2 SFDVKD. CDR3 length equals 15 residues. The CDR3 nucleotides read TGTGCCACCAGTGACCCTGAATGGAGGGCCACTGAAGCTTTCTTT. The encoded protein is CATSDPEWRATEAFF.

The chain uses TRBV29-1 and TRBJ2-3, with 10 bases matching TRBD2. Germline V gene lookup returns CDR1 SQVTM and CDR2 ANQGSEA. There are 16 residues in the CDR3. V lost 4 bases, J lost 0 bases, and 7 bases stayed unmatched. The DNA of the CDR3 is TGCAGCGTTGCTCGGACTAGCGGTACTAGCACAGATACGCAGTATTTT. Encoded protein: CSVARTSGTSTDTQYF.

The chain combines TRBV5-1 with TRBJ1-6; 7 bases are a match to TRBD1. Germline V gene sequence: CDR1 SGHRS, CDR2 YFSETQ. This CDR3 is built from 14 residues. V was clipped by 5 bases and J by 7 bases; unmatched bases: 6. In nucleotides, the CDR3 is TGCGCCAGCAGAACAACAGGGGTAAATTCACCCCTCCACTTT. Its translation is CASRTTGVNSPLHF. The full variable domain, in which reference TRBV5-1 and TRBJ1-6 provide the parts outside the CDR3, is KAGVTQTPRYLIKTRGQQVTLSCSPISGHRSVSWYQQTPGQGLQFLFEYFSETQRNKGNFPGRFSGRQFSNSRSEMNVSTLELGDSALYLCASRTTGVNSPLHFGNGTRLTVT.

This chain links TRBV4-1 with TRBJ2-1; a weak D match, TRBD2 (5 bases). This CDR3 has 16 residues. V was cut by 4 bases and J by 8 bases, with 21 bases left in between. The germline V gene encodes CDR1 MGHRA and CDR2 YSYEKL. The CDR3 DNA reads TGCGCCAGCAGCCCCCCCATGTTGCGGGCCCCCCATGAGCAGTTCTTC. It codes for CASSPPMLRAPHEQFF.

The chain is built from TRBV19 and TRBJ1-5; D gene unclear. Germline V lookup: CDR1 LNHDA, CDR2 SQIVND (reference sequence). This CDR3 is built from 17 residues. V dropped 6 bases and J dropped 5 bases, with 23 bases sitting between them. The CDR3 nucleotides are TGTGCCAGTAGGGCGACCCATAGGAGCGGACCTTATCAGCCCCAGCATTTT. It is translated as CASRATHRSGPYQPQHF.

This chain joins TRBV9 and TRBJ2-3; D is perhaps TRBD2 (6 bases). The CDR3 runs 16 residues. V shed 0 bases and J shed 0 bases, with 11 bases lying between them. Germline lookup yields CDR1 SGDLS and CDR2 YYNGEE. The CDR3 loop is CASSVVPSASTDTQYF. CDR3 in DNA: TGTGCCAGCAGCGTAGTGCCTAGCGCTAGCACAGATACGCAGTATTTT.

The chain is built from TRBV7-3 and TRBJ1-1; 8 positions agree with TRBD1. The CDR3 runs 15 residues. V shed 4 bases, J shed 1 base, and the junction held 5 bases outside the gene matches. In germline, CDR1 is SGHTA, CDR2 FQGTGA. DNA for the CDR3: TGTGCCAGCAGCTATTCCGGGACAGGGAACACTGAAGCTTTCTTT. Translated: CASSYSGTGNTEAFF.

The rearrangement links TRBV4-1 to TRBJ2-1; D perhaps matches TRBD2 (6 bases). Trimming pared 1 base from V and 1 base from J, leaving 11 bases between. Per germline, CDR1 MGHRA and CDR2 YSYEKL. The CDR3 consists of 16 residues. The CDR3 spells CASSQGGAGSYNEQFF. The CDR3 DNA reads as TGCGCCAGCAGCCAAGGCGGGGCGGGTTCCTACAATGAGCAGTTCTTC.

The genes are TRBV10-1 and TRBJ2-7; D might be TRBD2 (7 bases). Trimming took off 4 bases at V and 5 bases at J, with 15 bases between the two ends. From germline, CDR1 is WNHNN and CDR2 SYGVQD (reference sequence). The CDR3 runs 14 residues. DNA for the CDR3: TGCGCCAGCAGTGCGGGGGGCCTCAGGGACGAGCAGTACTTC. Its translation: CASSAGGLRDEQYF.

The J gene is TRBJ2-5, the V gene TRBV3-1 (or the pseudogene TRBV3-2); 9 nucleotides agree with TRBD1. V trimming: 5 bases; J trimming: 5 bases; junction bases outside the gene matches: 3. The V gene's germline CDR1 is LGHDT and CDR2 YNNKEL (reference sequence). This CDR3 comprises 13 residues. The DNA of the CDR3 is TGTGCCAGCAGCGACAGGGGGGCGGAGACCCAGTACTTC. Protein: CASSDRGAETQYF.

The chain is built from TRBV4-1 and TRBJ2-3, with 7 positions matching TRBD2. Germline V gene data show CDR1 as MGHRA and CDR2 as YSYEKL. Trimming cost V 5 bases and J 3 bases; bases outside gene matches: 11. CDR3 length: 16 residues. This chain's CDR3 is CASSGRLGGGTDTQYF. The CDR3 DNA sequence: TGCGCCAGCAGCGGTCGACTTGGGGGGGGGACAGATACGCAGTATTTT.

The chain recombines TRBV4-3 with TRBJ2-2; tentative D call: TRBD1 (7 bases). Germline V gene sequence: CDR1 LGHNA, CDR2 YSLEER. The CDR3 is made up of 16 amino acids. With 4 bases removed from V and 1 base from J, the gap between germline ends came to 13 bases. The CDR3 loop reads CASSPRQGGNTGELFF. CDR3 nucleotides: TGCGCCAGCAGCCCCCGACAGGGAGGGAACACCGGGGAGCTGTTTTTT.

The chain uses TRBV5-6 and TRBJ2-7, with TRBD1 identical over 7 bases. The CDR3 sequence is 14 residues long. Trimming removed 0 bases from V and 2 bases from J; junction bases left unmatched: 2. From germline, CDR1 is SGHDT and CDR2 YYEEEE. The chain's CDR3 is CASSLGDSTYEQYF. DNA for the CDR3: TGTGCCAGCAGCTTGGGGGACAGCACCTACGAGCAGTACTTC. Supplemented by reference TRBV5-6 and TRBJ2-7, the full variable domain reads DAGVTQSPTHLIKTRGQQVTLRCSPKSGHDTVSWYQQALGQGPQFIFQYYEEEERQRGNFPDRFSGHQFPNYSSELNVNALLLGDSALYLCASSLGDSTYEQYFGPGTRLTVT.

The chain combines TRBV5-6 with TRBJ1-5; D call uncertain. Trimming pared 1 base from V and 3 bases from J, leaving 5 bases between. Germline lookup yields CDR1 SGHDT and CDR2 YYEEEE. The CDR3 has 13 residues. DNA for the CDR3: TGTGCCAGCAGCTTGTTCTACAATCAGCCCCAGCATTTT. It yields the protein CASSLFYNQPQHF.

The rearrangement uses TRBV3-1 (or the pseudogene TRBV3-2) and TRBJ2-3, with TRBD2 matching 12 bases. Germline trimming cut 3 bases from V and 1 base from J; bases unmatched to any gene: 5. There are 17 residues in the CDR3. CDR1 and CDR2 (germline): LGHDT, YNNKEL (reference sequence). The CDR3 region has the DNA TGTGCCAGCAGCCACACCTCTAGCGGGGGGGGCACAGATACGCAGTATTTT. It translates to CASSHTSSGGGTDTQYF.

This rearrangement joins TRBV29-1 to TRBJ2-1; 15 nucleotides agree with TRBD2. Looked up from germline, CDR1 is SQVTM and CDR2 is ANQGSEA. CDR3 length: 16 residues. The junction had 11 bases not matched to a gene; V was cut back by 6 bases and J by 8 bases. This CDR3 is CSVGLAGGLVSYEQFF. As DNA, the CDR3 is TGCAGCGTCGGACTAGCGGGGGGGCTCGTAAGCTATGAGCAGTTCTTC.

The V call is TRBV15, the J call TRBJ1-2; 10 bases line up with TRBD1. Germline V CDR1 and CDR2: LNHNV, YYDKDF (reference sequence). The V and J ends lost 2 bases and 4 bases, in that order; junction bases with no gene match: 7. The CDR3 covers 16 residues. The CDR3: CATSRYRDRGSYGYTF. The CDR3 DNA reads TGTGCCACCAGCAGATACCGGGACAGGGGAAGCTATGGCTACACCTTC.

This clone was observed a single time. This rearrangement joins TRBV7-9 to TRBJ2-3; tentative D call: TRBD1 (5 bases). The CDR3 is 17 residues long. The ends were cut back, 5 bases at V and 1 base at J, with 19 bases in the middle. In germline, CDR1 is SEHNR, CDR2 FQNEAQ (reference sequence). The CDR3 nucleotides are TGTGCCAGCAGCCTCCGCCCCCCAGGGCTCGGCACAGATACGCAGTATTTT. Amino acids: CASSLRPPGLGTDTQYF.